The rows below give T cell receptor beta chains drawn from one sample of a study of control samples from healthy donors and cancer patients. The table came from immunoSEQ multiplex PCR; TCRdb's copy has only in-frame clones and leaves some out. The repertoire has over 110,000 clones, around nine tenths of them found once; the top ten carry 11%. Sequences were obtained from blood. The receptors originated from a young man in good health. Both conserved end residues are part of each CDR3. The D gene is left open where the match is weak. Clone size is shown for a subset of rows, as once, few, many or a class of expanded clone.

TRBV7-2	TRBJ2-5	NA	NA	TGTGCCAGCAGCTTAGATTTCTCCGGAGAGACCCAGTACTTC	CASSLDFSGETQYF
TRBV12-5	TRBJ2-5	NA	few	TGTGCTAGTGGTTTGGTACTTAAGACCCAGTACTTC	CASGLVLKTQYF
TRBV15	TRBJ2-3	NA	NA	TGTGCCACTAGCGCTAGCACAGATACGCAGTATTTT	CATSASTDTQYF
TRBV30	TRBJ2-7	NA	NA	TGTGCCTGGAGTACTGGACCGGGGCAGTACTTC	CAWSTGPGQYF
TRBV9	TRBJ1-2	NA	NA	TGTGCCAGCAGCGTAGTAGGCTCTTTCGACTATGGCTACACCTTC	CASSVVGSFDYGYTF
TRBV2	TRBJ2-7	NA	NA	TGTGCCAGCCGCCTCGTAGGGAGTGACGAGCAGTACTTC	CASRLVGSDEQYF
TRBV6-6	TRBJ2-2	NA	NA	TGTGCCAGCAGTTGGGCTAGCGACAACACCGGGGAGCTGTTTTTT	CASSWASDNTGELFF
TRBV5-6	TRBJ2-2	NA	NA	TGTGCCAGCAGCAAAGCAGGGAGTGGGGAGCTGTTTTTT	CASSKAGSGELFF
TRBV4-2	TRBJ2-7	NA	few	TGTGCCAGCAGCCAATCTTCCGAGCAGTACTTC	CASSQSSEQYF
TRBV6-2/TRBV6-3	TRBJ2-3	NA	NA	TGTGCCAGCAGTCAGACTAGATTCACAGATACGCAGTATTTT	CASSQTRFTDTQYF
TRBV27	TRBJ2-3	NA	NA	TGTGCCAGCAGTCCCGGGACTTACCCCACAGATACGCAGTATTTT	CASSPGTYPTDTQYF
TRBV6-6	TRBJ2-7	NA	NA	TGTGCCAGCTACGGGCCTAACATGGGGAACGAGCAGTACTTC	CASYGPNMGNEQYF
TRBV9	TRBJ2-3	TRBD2	few	TGTGCCAGCAGCCCGAGACTAGCGGGAGGGCCGGAGGCAGATACGCAGTATTTT	CASSPRLAGGPEADTQYF
TRBV30	TRBJ2-1	NA	once	TGTGCCGGTTCTGGGGGCAATGAGCAGTTCTTC	CAGSGGNEQFF
TRBV7-9	TRBJ1-2	NA	NA	TGTGCCAGCAGCTTGTCCCTCCTGGGCGGCTACACCTTC	CASSLSLLGGYTF
TRBV24-1	TRBJ2-1	NA	NA	TGTGCCACCAGTGATTGGTCCAACAATGAGCAGTTCTTC	CATSDWSNNEQFF
TRBV19	TRBJ1-2	NA	NA	TGTGCCAGTAGTATAAATTCTAAGGAGAAGAACTTC	CASSINSKEKNF
TRBV7-6	TRBJ2-1	TRBD2	once	TGTGCCAGCAGCCGACTAGCGGGAGTGGGGTACAATGAGCAGTTCTTC	CASSRLAGVGYNEQFF
TRBV6-5	TRBJ2-1	NA	NA	TGTGCCAGCAGTTACTCGAATGGGGGTAACGGGCAGTTCTTC	CASSYSNGGNGQFF
TRBV3-1/TRBV3-2	TRBJ2-3	NA	NA	TGTGCCAGCAGCCGCCGATACCGGTTAACAGATACGCAGTATTTT	CASSRRYRLTDTQYF
TRBV3-1/TRBV3-2	TRBJ2-1	NA	once	TGTGCCAGCAGCCAAGCGGACTCCCGAGGGGCCTACAATGAGCAGTTCTTC	CASSQADSRGAYNEQFF
TRBV19	TRBJ1-1	NA	NA	TGTGCCAGTAGAAAAATGGGGCTTGTCACTGAAGCTTTCTTT	CASRKMGLVTEAFF
TRBV6-6	TRBJ1-4	TRBD1	NA	TGTGCCAGCAGCCACCAGGGGGGTAATGAAAAACTGTTTTTT	CASSHQGGNEKLFF
TRBV28	TRBJ1-2	NA	NA	TGTGCCAGCACGCCCGGAACCATTAACTATGGCTACACCTTC	CASTPGTINYGYTF
TRBV7-2	TRBJ2-1	TRBD2	NA	TGTGCCAGCAGCTTGGGGACTAGCGGGAGTCGGGAGCAGTTCTTC	CASSLGTSGSREQFF
TRBV28	TRBJ2-7	NA	NA	TGTGCCAGCAGTTTATCCAGTCGTGCTTCGAGCTCCTACGAGCAGTACTTC	CASSLSSRASSSYEQYF
TRBV7-9	TRBJ1-4	NA	NA	TGTGCCAGCAGCGCCGGCAGGGGAGGTGAAAAACTGTTTTTT	CASSAGRGGEKLFF
TRBV5-5	TRBJ1-2	TRBD1	NA	TGTGCCAGCAGCCCGTTCGGGACAGCATTATTTTCTAACTATGGCTACACCTTC	CASSPFGTALFSNYGYTF
TRBV6-5	TRBJ1-5	TRBD1	NA	TGTGCCAGCAGCGCCCTCCGGGACAGGGTTCAGCCCCAGCATTTT	CASSALRDRVQPQHF